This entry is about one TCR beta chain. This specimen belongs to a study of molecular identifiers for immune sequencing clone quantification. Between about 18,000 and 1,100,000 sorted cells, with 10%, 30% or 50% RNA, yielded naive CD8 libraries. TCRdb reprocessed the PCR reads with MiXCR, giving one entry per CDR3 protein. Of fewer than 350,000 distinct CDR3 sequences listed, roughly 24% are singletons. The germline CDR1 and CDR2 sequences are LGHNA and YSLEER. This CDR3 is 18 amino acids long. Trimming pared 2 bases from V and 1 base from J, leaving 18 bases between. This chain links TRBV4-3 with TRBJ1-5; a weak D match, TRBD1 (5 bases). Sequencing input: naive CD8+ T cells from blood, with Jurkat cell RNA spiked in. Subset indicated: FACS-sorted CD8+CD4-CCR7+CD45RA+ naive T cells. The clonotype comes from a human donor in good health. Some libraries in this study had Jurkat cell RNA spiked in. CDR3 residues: CASSQSWEGSGSNQPQHF. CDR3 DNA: TGCGCCAGCAGCCAAAGTTGGGAGGGGTCTGGCAGCAATCAGCCCCAGCATTTT.